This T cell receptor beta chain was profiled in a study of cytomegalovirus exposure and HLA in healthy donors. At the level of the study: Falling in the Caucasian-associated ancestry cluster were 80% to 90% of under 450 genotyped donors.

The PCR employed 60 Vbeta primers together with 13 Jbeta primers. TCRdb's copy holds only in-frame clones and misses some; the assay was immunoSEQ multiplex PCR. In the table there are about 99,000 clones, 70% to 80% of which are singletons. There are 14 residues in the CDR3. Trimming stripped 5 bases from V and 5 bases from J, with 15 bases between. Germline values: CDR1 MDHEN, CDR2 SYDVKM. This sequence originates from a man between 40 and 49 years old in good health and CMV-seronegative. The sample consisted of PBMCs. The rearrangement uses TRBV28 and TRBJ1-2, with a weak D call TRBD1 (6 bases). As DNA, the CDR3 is TGTGCCAGCAGTCCACCTCGGACAGCGTATGGCTACACCTTC. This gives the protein CASSPPRTAYGYTF.